This T cell receptor (beta chain) was sequenced in a study of T cell clones after liver transplantation. Germline lookup yields CDR1 MDHEN and CDR2 SYDVKM. The CDR3 loop spans 15 amino acids. V was cut by 5 bases and J by 8 bases, with 19 bases left in between. Alloreactive TCRbeta sequences came from sequencing proliferating CFSE-low cells in the MLR. As for this clone: Its target is unknown.

Using immunoSEQ multiplex PCR, the repertoire was profiled, and TCRdb retains in-frame clones only, with some absent. The data hold some 5,100 clones, with approximately 29% observed a single time. Study results and limitations: Graft donor-reactive T cells may have migrated into the graft rather than being deleted.

Sequences were obtained from CD4+ T cells from cultured PBMCs. The V call is TRBV28, the J call TRBJ2-1, with D perhaps TRBD2 (6 bases). The TCR comes from a human patient who received a liver transplant. Some T cells could come from the graft donor. CDR3 sequence reads: CASSRAAITGDEQFF. The CDR3 nucleotides read TGTGCCAGCAGTCGAGCTGCCATAACGGGAGATGAGCAGTTCTTC. The full variable domain, rest sourced from reference TRBV28 and TRBJ2-1, is DVKVTQSSRYLVKRTGEKVFLECVQDMDHENMFWYRQDPGLGLRLIYFSYDVKMKEKGDIPEGYSVSREKKERFSLILESASTNQTSMYLCASSRAAITGDEQFFGPGTRLTVL.